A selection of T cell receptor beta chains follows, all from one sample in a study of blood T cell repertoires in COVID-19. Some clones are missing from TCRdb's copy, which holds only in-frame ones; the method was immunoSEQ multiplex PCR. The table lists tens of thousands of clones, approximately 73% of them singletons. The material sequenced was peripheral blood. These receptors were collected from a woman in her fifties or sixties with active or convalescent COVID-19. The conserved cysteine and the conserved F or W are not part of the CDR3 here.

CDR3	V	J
ASSLGISNSPLH	TRBV19	TRBJ1-6
ASSLLAGDNEQY	TRBV5-1	TRBJ2-7
ASRPGFYSTDTQY	TRBV27	TRBJ2-3
ASSRDRGRWGGYT	TRBV13	TRBJ1-2
ASSLVAVNSPLH	TRBV7-2	TRBJ1-6
ASSFISAGGYT	TRBV7-2	TRBJ1-2
ATSGGLAGIHNEQF	TRBV24-1	TRBJ2-1
ASSPSGDQPQH	TRBV12-3/TRBV12-4	TRBJ1-5
ATTGEAYSNQPQH	TRBV19	TRBJ1-5
ASSLGDYLYNEQF	TRBV7-2	TRBJ2-1
ASTSTTGSPLH	TRBV12-3/TRBV12-4	TRBJ1-6
ASSGTVGGYT	TRBV5-8	TRBJ1-2
ASSLAPRGRDTEAF	TRBV11-2	TRBJ1-1
ASSVRRESHEQY	TRBV9	TRBJ2-7
ASSLAEAFSYEQY	TRBV7-8	TRBJ2-7
AISEWGDGYT	TRBV10-3	TRBJ1-2
ASSLGFAGGETQY	TRBV7-7	TRBJ2-5